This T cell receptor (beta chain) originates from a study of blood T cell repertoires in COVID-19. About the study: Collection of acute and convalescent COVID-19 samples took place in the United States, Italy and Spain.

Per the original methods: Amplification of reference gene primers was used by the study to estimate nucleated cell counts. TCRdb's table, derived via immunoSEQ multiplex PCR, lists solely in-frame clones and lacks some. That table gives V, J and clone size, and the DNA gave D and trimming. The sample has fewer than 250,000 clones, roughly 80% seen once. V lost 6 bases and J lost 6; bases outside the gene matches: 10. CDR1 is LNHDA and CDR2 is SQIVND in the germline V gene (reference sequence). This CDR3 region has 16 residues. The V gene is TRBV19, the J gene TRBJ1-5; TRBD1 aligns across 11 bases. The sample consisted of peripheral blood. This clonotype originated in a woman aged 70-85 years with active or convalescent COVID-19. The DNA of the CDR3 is TGTGCCAGTAGCGGACAGGGGGCGCACGGGGTTCAGCCCCAGCATTTT. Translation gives CASSGQGAHGVQPQHF.